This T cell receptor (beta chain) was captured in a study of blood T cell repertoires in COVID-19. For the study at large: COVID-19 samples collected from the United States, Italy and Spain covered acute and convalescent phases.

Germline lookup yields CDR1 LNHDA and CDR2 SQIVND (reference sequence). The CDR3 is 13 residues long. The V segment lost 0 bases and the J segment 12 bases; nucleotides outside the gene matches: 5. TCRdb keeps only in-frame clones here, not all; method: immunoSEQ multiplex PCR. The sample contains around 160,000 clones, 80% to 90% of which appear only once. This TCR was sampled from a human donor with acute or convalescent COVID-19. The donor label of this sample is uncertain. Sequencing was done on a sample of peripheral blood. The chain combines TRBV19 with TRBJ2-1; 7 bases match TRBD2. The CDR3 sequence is CASSIDGGSPQFF. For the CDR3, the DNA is TGTGCCAGTAGTATAGACGGGGGGTCCCCGCAGTTCTTC.